This TCR beta chain was identified during a study of cytomegalovirus exposure and HLA in healthy donors. Study information: Prior work identified 100 million to 130 million unique TCR beta sequences in about 179 million T cells. Study findings and constraints: Presence/absence analyses took donor sequencing depth as roughly uniform.

Regarding this clone: Its antigen is not identified.

Losses at the gene ends were 6 bases for V and 0 bases for J; bases not matched to a gene: 4. CDR3 size: 14 residues. Germline CDR1 and CDR2: MNHNS and SASEGT. The PCR employed 60 Vbeta primers together with 13 Jbeta primers. Sequenced by immunoSEQ multiplex PCR; TCRdb stores in-frame clones only, minus some. The sample comprises 200,000 to 250,000 clones, 70% to 80% of which are singletons, and 3.8% rests with the top ten. The chain joins TRBV6-1 to TRBJ2-7, with TRBD2 matching over 8 bases. The sequence derives from a male donor in good health and CMV-seronegative. The sequenced sample consisted of PBMCs. The CDR3 nucleotides read TGTGCCAGCAGCACGGGGGGGGCCTCCTACGAGCAGTACTTC. It specifies CASSTGGASYEQYF.